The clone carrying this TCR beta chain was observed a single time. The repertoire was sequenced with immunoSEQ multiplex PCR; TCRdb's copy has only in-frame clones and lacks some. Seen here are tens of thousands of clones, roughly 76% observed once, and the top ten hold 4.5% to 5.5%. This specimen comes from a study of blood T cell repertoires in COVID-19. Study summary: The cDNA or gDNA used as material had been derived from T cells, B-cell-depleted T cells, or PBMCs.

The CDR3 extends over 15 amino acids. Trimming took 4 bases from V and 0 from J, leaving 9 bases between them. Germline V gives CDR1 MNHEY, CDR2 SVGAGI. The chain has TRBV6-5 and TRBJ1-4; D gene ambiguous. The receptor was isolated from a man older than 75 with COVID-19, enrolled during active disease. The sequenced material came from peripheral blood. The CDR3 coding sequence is TGTGCCAGCAGTTTACACCGTACAACTAATGAAAAACTGTTTTTT. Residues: CASSLHRTTNEKLFF.